These 15 T cell receptor beta chains came from one sample sequenced in a study of blood T cells in healthy people across ages. Combining a sample-barcoded 5' primer with a J-beta primer mix, a second PCR ran for roughly 6 to 12 cycles. TCRdb processed the 5' RACE reads anew with MiXCR; each CDR3 protein has one entry. The table records fewer than 900,000 distinct CDR3 sequences, roughly two fifths of them present only once. Material: blood. These receptors were collected from a woman between 55 and 75 years old in good health.

This clonotype was seen a few times. This chain connects TRBV6-6 to TRBJ1-6; TRBD1 aligns across 7 bases. CDR3 length equals 17 residues. Germline V gene lookup returns CDR1 MNHNY and CDR2 SVGAGI (reference sequence). The junction had 8 bases not matched to a gene; V was cut back by 6 bases and J by 0 bases. The chain's CDR3 is CASSWGQSSSYNSPLHF. The CDR3 nucleotides are TGTGCCAGCAGCTGGGGACAGTCAAGCTCCTATAATTCACCCCTCCACTTT.

This clonotype ranks as medium-sized. CDR3 sequence (DNA): TGCGCCAGCAGCTCCTGGAGCGGATACAATGAGCAGTTCTTC. Amino acid sequence: CASSSWSGYNEQFF. V and J are TRBV5-1 and TRBJ2-1; weak D call: TRBD2 (5 bases). The CDR3 covers 14 residues. CDR1 is SGHRS, CDR2 YFSETQ, per germline. Between the trimmed V and J ends, which lost 3 bases and 4 bases, there was a span of 11 bases.

The V gene is TRBV28, the J gene TRBJ2-7; D gene ambiguous. Germline CDR1 reads MDHEN; CDR2 reads SYDVKM. This CDR3 contains 14 residues. The V and J ends lost 5 bases and 4 bases respectively, with 15 bases between them. The chain's CDR3 is CASSPSLEPYEQYF. The CDR3 DNA sequence: TGTGCCAGCAGTCCCTCTTTGGAGCCATACGAGCAGTACTTC.

Only one count was recorded for this clonotype. The chain carries TRBV7-9 and TRBJ2-3, with a tentative D call TRBD1 (6 bases). The V end was cut by 5 bases, the J end by 1 base, with 22 bases between. Germline CDR1 is SEHNR and CDR2 is FQNEAQ (reference sequence). The CDR3 totals 18 residues. The CDR3 loop reads CASSPHATRDTRTDTQYF. For the CDR3, the DNA is TGTGCCAGCAGCCCACACGCTACCCGGGACACTCGCACAGATACGCAGTATTTT. The full variable domain, its missing parts supplied by reference TRBV7-9 and TRBJ2-3, is DTGVSQNPRHKITKRGQNVTFRCDPISEHNRLYWYRQTLGQGPEFLTYFQNEAQLEKSRLLSDRFSAERPKGSFSTLEIQRTEQGDSAMYLCASSPHATRDTRTDTQYFGPGTRLTVL.

This clonotype has only a few counts. At one of its ends the junction is not consistent with the germline gene, which may arise from a read error. CDR3 bases: TGTGCTAGCAGCCGAGGGACAGGGACGGACGAGCAGTACTTC. Its protein product is CASSRGTGTDEQYF. The chain combines TRBV7-7 with TRBJ2-7; TRBD1 matches at 9 bases. Germline loops: CDR1 SSHAT, CDR2 FNYEAQ (reference sequence). CDR3 length: 14 residues.

The sample holds a few counts of this clonotype. The V gene is TRBV18, the J gene TRBJ2-5; no definite D call. V shed 0 bases and J shed 3 bases, with 8 bases lying between them. In germline, CDR1 is KGHSH, CDR2 LQKENI. CDR3 length: 14 amino acids. In nucleotides, the CDR3 is TGTGCCAGCTCACCACCTTCAATGAAAGAGACCCAGTACTTC. Protein: CASSPPSMKETQYF. Filled out from reference TRBV18 and TRBJ2-5, the complete variable domain reads NAGVMQNPRHLVRRRGQEARLRCSPMKGHSHVYWYRQLPEEGLKFMVYLQKENIIDESGMPKERFSAEFPKEGPSILRIQQVVRGDSAAYFCASSPPSMKETQYFGPGTRLLVL.

This clonotype was recorded a few times. The chain links TRBV28 to TRBJ2-4, with 8 bases matching TRBD1. The closer fit of TRBJ2-7 to the DNA end suggests the J call may be wrong. Germline V gene sequence: CDR1 MDHEN, CDR2 SYDVKM. This CDR3 spans 14 amino acids. The chain's CDR3 is CASSIDRGRYEQYF. DNA for the CDR3: TGTGCCAGCAGCATCGACAGGGGTCGGTACGAGCAGTACTTC.

This chain joins TRBV6-2 or TRBV6-3 and TRBJ1-1, with D perhaps TRBD1 (6 bases). Germline CDR1 and CDR2: MNHEY and SVGEGT. The CDR3 has 12 amino acids. V lost 6 bases to trimming and J lost 7 bases, with 12 bases between them. CDR3 nucleotide sequence: TGTGCCAGCAGACGAACGACAGGTGAAGCTTTCTTT. Encoded protein: CASRRTTGEAFF.

The chain uses TRBV27 and TRBJ2-2; 7 nucleotides agree with TRBD2. The germline V gene encodes CDR1 MNHEY and CDR2 SMNVEV (reference sequence). The CDR3 has 15 amino acids. Germline trimming cut 10 bases from V and 4 bases from J; bases unmatched to any gene: 12. In DNA, the CDR3 is TGTGCCACCGGACCGGGGGGTGTCGGCACCGGGGAGCTGTTTTTT. This encodes CATGPGGVGTGELFF.

This clonotype was picked up a small number of times. The chain links TRBV5-1 to TRBJ2-1; D call uncertain. The CDR3 totals 15 residues. Germline CDR1 and CDR2: SGHRS and YFSETQ. V was trimmed by 0 bases and J by 6 bases, leaving 13 bases between them. Here the CDR3 reads CASSLDSTWSNEQFF. CDR3 nucleotides: TGCGCCAGCAGCTTGGACTCCACCTGGAGCAATGAGCAGTTCTTC.

This clonotype has at least ten counts. The CDR3 bases are TGCGCCAGCAGCTTGGCCGCGACAGGGGGCCACGAGCAGTACTTC. It is translated as CASSLAATGGHEQYF. This chain joins TRBV5-1 and TRBJ2-7, with TRBD1 matching 10 bases. This CDR3 spans 15 amino acids. J lost 5 bases, V lost 0 bases, and 5 bases had no gene match. The germline V gene encodes CDR1 SGHRS and CDR2 YFSETQ.

This clonotype was seen repeatedly, ten times or more. The chain has TRBV12-3 or TRBV12-4 and TRBJ1-6, with D unclear. CDR3 length: 13 residues. V was trimmed by 2 bases and J by 10 bases, leaving 9 bases between them. The CDR3 sequence is CASSLQVESPLHF. The CDR3 region has the DNA TGTGCCAGCAGTTTACAGGTTGAATCACCCCTCCACTTT.

The J gene is TRBJ2-3, the V gene TRBV9; 14 bases fit TRBD2. The CDR3 length is 18 residues. Germline CDR1 and CDR2: SGDLS and YYNGEE. The J segment lost 1 base and the V segment lost 4 bases, leaving 8 bases of the junction unmatched. The CDR3 sequence is CASSQTSGGAYGTDTQYF. The CDR3, as DNA: TGTGCCAGCAGCCAGACTAGCGGGGGGGCCTATGGCACAGATACGCAGTATTTT.

This rearrangement joins TRBV29-1 to TRBJ1-1, with D unresolved. The CDR3 has 12 amino acids. Trimming stripped 7 bases from V and 10 bases from J, with 19 bases between. CDR1 SQVTM and CDR2 ANQGSEA come from the germline V gene. The CDR3 reads CSGKVGEVSAFF. The CDR3 bases are TGCAGCGGCAAGGTGGGAGAGGTATCAGCTTTCTTT.

This sequence joins TRBV20-1 and TRBJ2-5; 9 bases agree with TRBD1. The germline CDR1 and CDR2 sequences are DFQATT and SNEGSKA (reference sequence). CDR3 size: 15 residues. Trimming removed 0 bases from V and 4 bases from J; junction bases left unmatched: 6. DNA for the CDR3: TGCAGTGCTAGAGATCTTCACAGGGGGCCAGAGACCCAGTACTTC. The encoded protein is CSARDLHRGPETQYF.